This is a list of T cell receptor beta chains from one sample in a study of CD8 T cells in Susac syndrome. TCRdb reprocessed the immunoSEQ multiplex PCR reads via MiXCR and lists one record per CDR3 protein. Found here are 75,000 to 100,000 distinct CDR3 sequences, approximately 95% of them singletons; the top ten hold over 0.35%. Sequencing input: CD8+ T cells from PBMCs. Receptors were obtained from a human donor with Susac syndrome. Both conserved end residues are part of each CDR3. D genes are given only for firm matches. Not every row has a clone size; where given, it reads once, few, many or a size class.

D: NA; length: 16; size: NA; V: TRBV20-1; J: TRBJ2-5; CDR3: CSAPPIERLYQETQYF; DNA: TGCAGTGCGCCTCCTATTGAGCGCCTCTACCAAGAGACCCAGTACTTC
D: NA; length: 15; size: NA; V: TRBV7-9; J: TRBJ2-7; CDR3: CASSLVGASKYEQYF; DNA: TGTGCCAGCAGCTTAGTGGGGGCAAGCAAGTACGAGCAGTACTTC
D: NA; length: 13; size: NA; V: TRBV29-1; J: TRBJ2-6; CDR3: CSVVDSGANVLTF; DNA: TGCAGCGTTGTTGACTCTGGGGCCAACGTCCTGACTTTC
D: NA; length: 13; size: NA; V: TRBV27; J: TRBJ2-5; CDR3: CASMGGGWETQYF; DNA: TGTGCCAGCATGGGGGGGGGCTGGGAGACCCAGTACTTC
D: NA; length: 15; size: NA; V: TRBV6-5; J: TRBJ1-5; CDR3: CASSLDRYSNQPQHF; DNA: TGTGCCAGCAGTCTAGACAGATATAGCAATCAGCCCCAGCATTTT
D: TRBD2; length: 11; size: NA; V: TRBV25-1; J: TRBJ2-7; CDR3: CASIAGDEQYF; DNA: TGTGCCAGCATAGCGGGGGACGAGCAGTACTTC
D: NA; length: 16; size: NA; V: TRBV7-8; J: TRBJ2-4; CDR3: CASSLASNLAKNIQYF; DNA: TGTGCCAGCAGCTTAGCGAGTAATCTAGCCAAAAACATTCAGTACTTC
D: TRBD2; length: 15; size: NA; V: TRBV20-1; J: TRBJ2-7; CDR3: CSAHYRTSGGYEQYF; DNA: TGCAGTGCCCATTATCGGACTAGCGGGGGCTACGAGCAGTACTTC
D: NA; length: 13; size: NA; V: TRBV11-3; J: TRBJ2-3; CDR3: CASSLRLTDTQYF; DNA: TGTGCCAGCAGCTTACGGCTTACAGATACGCAGTATTTT
D: NA; length: 15; size: once; V: TRBV18; J: TRBJ2-1; CDR3: CASSPPPAPYNEQFF; DNA: TGTGCCAGCTCACCACCTCCAGCGCCCTACAATGAGCAGTTCTTC
D: TRBD1; length: 15; size: NA; V: TRBV29-1; J: TRBJ1-2; CDR3: CSVEGQGVVGSGYTF; DNA: TGCAGCGTTGAAGGGCAGGGGGTTGTCGGCAGTGGCTACACCTTC
D: NA; length: 13; size: once; V: TRBV5-6; J: TRBJ2-1; CDR3: CASSGPRADEQFF; DNA: TGTGCCAGCAGCGGACCCAGGGCGGATGAGCAGTTCTTC
D: NA; length: 18; size: NA; V: TRBV7-6; J: TRBJ2-7; CDR3: CASSLSSFGGVVVDEQYF; DNA: TGTGCCAGCAGCCTCTCCTCGTTCGGCGGGGTCGTAGTTGACGAGCAGTACTTC
D: NA; length: 12; size: NA; V: TRBV20-1; J: TRBJ2-7; CDR3: CSGADSSYEQYF; DNA: TGCAGTGGGGCAGATAGCTCCTACGAGCAGTACTTC
D: TRBD2; length: 16; size: NA; V: TRBV4-1; J: TRBJ2-2; CDR3: CASSTDSGSGTGELFF; DNA: TGCGCCAGCAGCACCGATAGCGGGAGTGGGACCGGGGAGCTGTTTTTT
D: NA; length: 15; size: NA; V: TRBV24-1; J: TRBJ2-1; CDR3: CATSDFEGGGNEQFF; DNA: TGTGCCACCAGTGATTTTGAGGGAGGGGGCAATGAGCAGTTCTTC
D: NA; length: 13; size: NA; V: TRBV20-1; J: TRBJ2-7; CDR3: CSARTGRIGEQYF; DNA: TGCAGTGCTAGGACCGGGCGCATAGGCGAGCAGTACTTC
D: NA; length: 13; size: NA; V: TRBV12-3/TRBV12-4; J: TRBJ2-2; CDR3: CASSFPPERELFF; DNA: TGTGCCAGCAGTTTCCCCCCTGAGAGGGAGCTGTTTTTT
D: NA; length: 15; size: NA; V: TRBV11-2; J: TRBJ1-2; CDR3: CASSLGTGYNYGYTF; DNA: TGTGCCAGCAGCTTAGGCACAGGGTATAACTATGGCTACACCTTC
D: TRBD2; length: 15; size: NA; V: TRBV2; J: TRBJ2-7; CDR3: CASRGLAGGPYEQYF; DNA: TGTGCCAGCAGAGGACTAGCGGGAGGGCCTTACGAGCAGTACTTC
D: NA; length: 14; size: NA; V: TRBV20-1; J: TRBJ1-1; CDR3: CSAARQDLNTEAFF; DNA: TGCAGTGCTGCCCGACAGGACCTGAACACTGAAGCTTTCTTT
D: TRBD2; length: 18; size: NA; V: TRBV4-1; J: TRBJ2-7; CDR3: CASSLSPGGTSGDYEQYF; DNA: TGCGCCAGCAGCCTCTCCCCGGGGGGGACTAGCGGGGACTACGAGCAGTACTTC
D: TRBD1; length: 13; size: NA; V: TRBV5-6; J: TRBJ2-7; CDR3: CASSLQGLGEQYF; DNA: TGTGCCAGCAGCTTACAGGGGCTGGGCGAGCAGTACTTC